This T cell receptor (beta chain) comes out of a study of regulatory T cells in long-lasting Graves disease. Germline V gene lookup returns CDR1 LNHDA and CDR2 SQIVND (reference sequence). Between the trimmed V and J ends, which lost 3 bases and 0 bases, there was a span of 15 bases. The CDR3 spans 17 residues. Researchers made TCR beta libraries by using iRepertoire HTBI primers and running Arm-PCR on CDR3 regions. TCRdb used MiXCR to reprocess the multiplex PCR reads, holding one entry per CDR3 protein. Of hundreds of thousands of distinct CDR3 sequences in the sample, approximately 16% were seen once. Specified time point: newly diagnosed GD, antithyroid drugs for less than 3 months. PBMC-extracted RNA yielded the TCR library. The sample also formed part of further work on T cells in Graves' hyperthyroidism and ophthalmopathy. In that study: HTBI primers were the set used in a first-round RT-PCR of the TCR CDR3. By a 13 V-J model, ophthalmopathy was set apart from stable hyperthyroidism.

The specimen comprised peripheral blood mononuclear cells (PBMCs), sampled at new diagnosis, from a patient treated with antithyroid drugs. J is TRBJ1-5 and V is TRBV19, with unresolved D. This receptor was identified in a woman aged 40-49 years with Graves disease. CDR3 loop: CASSMTGGKYSNQPQHF. The CDR3 coding sequence is TGTGCCAGTAGTATGACGGGAGGAAAATATAGCAATCAGCCCCAGCATTTT. The whole variable domain, filled in from reference TRBV19 and TRBJ1-5, reads DGGITQSPKYLFRKEGQNVTLSCEQNLNHDAMYWYRQDPGQGLRLIYYSQIVNDFQKGDIAEGYSVSREKKESFPLTVTSAQKNPTAFYLCASSMTGGKYSNQPQHFGDGTRLSIL.